This T cell receptor beta chain is from a study of Ad26.COV2.S vaccination and SARS-CoV-2 variants. Sequencing used immunoSEQ multiplex PCR; TCRdb keeps in-frame clones, though not all of them. The table shows some 450,000 clones, with around 91% occurring only once. This clone was observed a single time. Treatment noted: some 20 received Ad26.COV2.S at low or high dose, single or two shots; about 5 received placebo; per-sample allocation not given. The study sampled participants on day 63 after the first vaccine or placebo injection. V trimming: 0 bases; J trimming: 3 bases; junction bases outside the gene matches: 3. This CDR3 has 16 amino acids. Germline V gene data show CDR1 as SGDLS and CDR2 as YYNGEE.

The sample was peripheral blood, taken in a trial of Ad26.COV2.S vaccine versus placebo. This clonotype was obtained from a person aged 18-65 years who received the Ad26.COV2.S COVID-19 vaccine or a placebo. V gene TRBV9 combines with J gene TRBJ2-2, with TRBD1 matching 9 bases. The CDR3: CASSVVWDRDTGELFF. CDR3 in DNA: TGTGCCAGCAGCGTAGTATGGGACAGGGACACCGGGGAGCTGTTTTTT.